The clone carrying this T cell receptor beta chain was seen more than once but under ten times. The sample belongs to a study of T-cell memory formation after mild COVID-19. TCRdb re-called the 5' RACE reads with MiXCR, one entry per CDR3 protein. The sample shows 170,000 or so distinct CDR3 sequences, roughly 30% of them seen only once. Material: PBMCs or a T cell subset sorted from them (not recorded which). The clonotype was recovered from an adult woman who had mild COVID-19 (a few samples of this study predate the infection). Cell type and time point are not known.

CDR3 nucleotide sequence: TGTGCCAGCAGCTTAGTACTAGCGGCGAACAATGAGCAGTTCTTC. It specifies CASSLVLAANNEQFF. The V call is TRBV7-9, the J call TRBJ2-1; 8 bases are shared with TRBD2. The CDR3 contains 15 residues. The J segment lost 5 bases and the V segment lost 1 base, leaving 4 bases of the junction unmatched. Germline V gives CDR1 SEHNR, CDR2 FQNEAQ (reference sequence).